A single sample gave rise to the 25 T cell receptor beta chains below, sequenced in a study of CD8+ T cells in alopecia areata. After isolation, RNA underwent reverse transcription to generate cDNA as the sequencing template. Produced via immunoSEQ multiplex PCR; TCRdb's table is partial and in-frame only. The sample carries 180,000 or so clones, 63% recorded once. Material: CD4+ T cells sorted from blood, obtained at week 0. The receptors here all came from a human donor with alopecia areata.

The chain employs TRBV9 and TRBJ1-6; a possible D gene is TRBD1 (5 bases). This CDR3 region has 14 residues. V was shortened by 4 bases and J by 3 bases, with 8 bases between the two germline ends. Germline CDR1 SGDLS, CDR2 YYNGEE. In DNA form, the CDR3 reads TGTGCCAGCAGCCCGACAGTCTATAATTCACCCCTCCACTTT. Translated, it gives CASSPTVYNSPLHF. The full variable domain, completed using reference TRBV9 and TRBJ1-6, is DSGVTQTPKHLITATGQRVTLRCSPRSGDLSVYWYQQSLDQGLQFLIQYYNGEERAKGNILERFSAQQFPDLHSELNLSSLELGDSALYFCASSPTVYNSPLHFGNGTRLTVT.

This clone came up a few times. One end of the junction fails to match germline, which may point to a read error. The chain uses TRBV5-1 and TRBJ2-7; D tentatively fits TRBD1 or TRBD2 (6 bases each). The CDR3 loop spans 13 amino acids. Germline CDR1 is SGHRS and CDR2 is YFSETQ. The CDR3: CASSLALGGPVNF. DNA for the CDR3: TGCGCCAGCAGCTTGGCCTTAGGGGGGCCCGTGAACTTC.

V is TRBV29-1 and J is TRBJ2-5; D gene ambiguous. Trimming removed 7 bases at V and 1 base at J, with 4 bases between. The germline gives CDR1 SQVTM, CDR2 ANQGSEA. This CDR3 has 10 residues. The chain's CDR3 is CSGSQETQYF. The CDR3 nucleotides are TGCAGCGGCTCCCAAGAGACCCAGTACTTC.

The CDR3 coding sequence is TGCGCCAGCAGCCCCGCCGGCACAGATACGCAGTATTTT. Protein product: CASSPAGTDTQYF. The chain carries TRBV5-1 and TRBJ2-3; the D is unclear. The CDR3 consists of 13 residues. In germline, CDR1 is SGHRS, CDR2 YFSETQ. V lost 4 bases and J lost 1, with 7 bases in between.

This CDR3 reads CASSLLGYAETQYF. The CDR3 DNA is TGCGCCAGCAGCTTGTTGGGCTACGCGGAGACCCAGTACTTC. V is TRBV5-1 and J is TRBJ2-5, with D hard to call. The germline V gene has CDR1 SGHRS and CDR2 YFSETQ. The CDR3 is 14 residues long. The V and J ends lost 1 base and 5 bases respectively, with 12 bases between them. Complete variable domain (other parts from reference TRBV5-1 and TRBJ2-5): KAGVTQTPRYLIKTRGQQVTLSCSPISGHRSVSWYQQTPGQGLQFLFEYFSETQRNKGNFPGRFSGRQFSNSRSEMNVSTLELGDSALYLCASSLLGYAETQYFGPGTRLLVL.

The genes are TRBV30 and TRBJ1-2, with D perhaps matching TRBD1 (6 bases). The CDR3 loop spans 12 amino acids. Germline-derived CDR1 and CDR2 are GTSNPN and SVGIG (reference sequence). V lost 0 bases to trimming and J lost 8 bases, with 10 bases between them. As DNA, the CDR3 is TGTGCCTGGAGTGTGGGGGCAAAAGGCTACACCTTC. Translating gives CAWSVGAKGYTF.

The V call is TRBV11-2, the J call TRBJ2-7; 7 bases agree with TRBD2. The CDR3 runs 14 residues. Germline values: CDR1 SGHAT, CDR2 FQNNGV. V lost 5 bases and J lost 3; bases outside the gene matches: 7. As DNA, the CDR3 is TGTGCCAGCAGCCTCCTCCGGGGGGACTACGAGCAGTACTTC. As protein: CASSLLRGDYEQYF.

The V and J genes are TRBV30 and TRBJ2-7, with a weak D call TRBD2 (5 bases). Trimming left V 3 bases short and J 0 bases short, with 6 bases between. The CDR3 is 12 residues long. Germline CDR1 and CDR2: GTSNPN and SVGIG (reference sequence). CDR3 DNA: TGTGCCTGGAGAGGGAGCTCCTACGAGCAGTACTTC. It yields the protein CAWRGSSYEQYF.

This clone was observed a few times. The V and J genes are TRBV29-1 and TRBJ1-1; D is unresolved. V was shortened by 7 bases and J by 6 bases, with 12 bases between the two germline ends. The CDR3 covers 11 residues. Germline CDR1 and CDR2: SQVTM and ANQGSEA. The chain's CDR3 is CSAEGWSEAFF. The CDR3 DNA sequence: TGCAGCGCAGAGGGTTGGTCTGAAGCTTTCTTT.

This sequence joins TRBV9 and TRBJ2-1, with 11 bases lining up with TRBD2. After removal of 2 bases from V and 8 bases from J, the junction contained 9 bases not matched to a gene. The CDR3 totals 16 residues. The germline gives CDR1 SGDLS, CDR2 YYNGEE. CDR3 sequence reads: CASSVSGGALIDEQFF. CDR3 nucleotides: TGTGCCAGCAGCGTTAGCGGGGGGGCCCTGATTGATGAGCAGTTCTTC. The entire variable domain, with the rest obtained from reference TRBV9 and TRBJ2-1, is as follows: DSGVTQTPKHLITATGQRVTLRCSPRSGDLSVYWYQQSLDQGLQFLIQYYNGEERAKGNILERFSAQQFPDLHSELNLSSLELGDSALYFCASSVSGGALIDEQFFGPGTRLTVL.

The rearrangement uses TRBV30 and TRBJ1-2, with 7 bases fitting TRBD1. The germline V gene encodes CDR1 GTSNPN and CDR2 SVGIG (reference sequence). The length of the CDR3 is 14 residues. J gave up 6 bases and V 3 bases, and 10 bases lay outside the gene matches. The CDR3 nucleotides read TGTGCCTGGAGCACGGGACAGCCACTAAATGGCTACACCTTC. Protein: CAWSTGQPLNGYTF.

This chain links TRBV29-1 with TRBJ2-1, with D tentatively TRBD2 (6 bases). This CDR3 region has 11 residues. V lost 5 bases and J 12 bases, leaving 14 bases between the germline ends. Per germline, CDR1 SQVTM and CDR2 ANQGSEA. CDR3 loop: CSVLSSEGQFF. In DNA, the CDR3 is TGCAGCGTTCTGTCTTCGGAGGGGCAGTTCTTC.

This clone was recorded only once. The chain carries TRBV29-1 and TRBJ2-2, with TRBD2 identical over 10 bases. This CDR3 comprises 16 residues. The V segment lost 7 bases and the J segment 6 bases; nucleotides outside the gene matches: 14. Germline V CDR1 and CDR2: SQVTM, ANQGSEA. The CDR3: CSAKFSQRGGPGELFF. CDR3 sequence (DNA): TGCAGCGCTAAATTCTCGCAGCGGGGGGGCCCCGGGGAGCTGTTTTTT.

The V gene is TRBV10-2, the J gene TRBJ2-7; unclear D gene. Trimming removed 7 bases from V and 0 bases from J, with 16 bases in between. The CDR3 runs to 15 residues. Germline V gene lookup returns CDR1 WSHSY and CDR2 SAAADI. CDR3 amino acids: CASKIGQSSSYEQYF. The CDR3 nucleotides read TGCGCCAGCAAAATAGGTCAGTCAAGCTCCTACGAGCAGTACTTC.

CDR3 DNA sequence: TGTGCCAGCAGCTTGGGACTAGCGGTCCATGAGCAGTTCTTC. The encoded protein is CASSLGLAVHEQFF. This rearrangement joins TRBV7-2 to TRBJ2-1; TRBD2 matches at 11 bases. Per the germline V gene, CDR1 is SGHTA and CDR2 is FQGNSA. V trimming: 3 bases; J trimming: 8 bases; junction bases outside the gene matches: 3. The CDR3 has 14 residues.

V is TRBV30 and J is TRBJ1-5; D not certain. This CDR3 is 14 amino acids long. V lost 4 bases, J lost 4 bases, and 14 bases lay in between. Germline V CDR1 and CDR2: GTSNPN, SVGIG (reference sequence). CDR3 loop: CAWNIGQLNQPQHF. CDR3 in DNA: TGTGCCTGGAACATAGGGCAGTTAAATCAGCCCCAGCATTTT.

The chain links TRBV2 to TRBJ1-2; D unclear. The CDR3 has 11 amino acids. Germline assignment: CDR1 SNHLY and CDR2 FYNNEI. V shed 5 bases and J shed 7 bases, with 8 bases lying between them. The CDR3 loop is CASSLDAGYTF. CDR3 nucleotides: TGTGCCAGCAGTCTGGACGCTGGCTACACCTTC. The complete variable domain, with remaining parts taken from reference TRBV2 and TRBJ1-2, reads EPEVTQTPSHQVTQMGQEVILRCVPISNHLYFYWYRQILGQKVEFLVSFYNNEISEKSEIFDDQFSVERPDGSNFTLKIRSTKLEDSAMYFCASSLDAGYTFGSGTRLTVV.

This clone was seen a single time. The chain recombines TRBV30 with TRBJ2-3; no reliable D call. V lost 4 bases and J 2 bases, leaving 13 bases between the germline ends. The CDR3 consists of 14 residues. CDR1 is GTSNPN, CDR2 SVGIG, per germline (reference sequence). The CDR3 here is CAWIKGGSTDTQYF. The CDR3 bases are TGTGCCTGGATAAAAGGTGGTTCCACAGATACGCAGTATTTT.

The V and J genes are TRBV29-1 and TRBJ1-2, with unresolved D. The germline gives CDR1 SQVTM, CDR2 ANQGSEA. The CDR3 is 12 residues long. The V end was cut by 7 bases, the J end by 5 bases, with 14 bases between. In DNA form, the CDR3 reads TGCAGCGCTAATTCACTGGTATATGGCTACACCTTC. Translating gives CSANSLVYGYTF.

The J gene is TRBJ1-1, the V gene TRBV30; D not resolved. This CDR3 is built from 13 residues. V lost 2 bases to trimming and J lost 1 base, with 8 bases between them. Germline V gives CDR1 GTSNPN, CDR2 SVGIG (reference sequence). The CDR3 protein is CAWSKESNTEAFF. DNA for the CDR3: TGTGCCTGGAGTAAAGAGTCGAACACTGAAGCTTTCTTT.

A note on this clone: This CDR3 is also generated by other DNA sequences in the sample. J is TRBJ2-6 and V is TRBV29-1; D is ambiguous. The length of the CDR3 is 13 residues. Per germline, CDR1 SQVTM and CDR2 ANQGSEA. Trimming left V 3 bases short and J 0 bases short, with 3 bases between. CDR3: CSVDTSGANVLTF. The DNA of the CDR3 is TGCAGCGTTGATACCTCTGGGGCCAACGTCCTGACTTTC.

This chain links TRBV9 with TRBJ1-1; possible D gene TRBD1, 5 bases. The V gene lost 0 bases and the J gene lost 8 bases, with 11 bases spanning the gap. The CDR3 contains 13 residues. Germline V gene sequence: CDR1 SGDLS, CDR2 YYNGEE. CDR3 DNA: TGTGCCAGCAGCGTAGAGGGTCACAGGGAAGCTTTCTTT. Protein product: CASSVEGHREAFF.

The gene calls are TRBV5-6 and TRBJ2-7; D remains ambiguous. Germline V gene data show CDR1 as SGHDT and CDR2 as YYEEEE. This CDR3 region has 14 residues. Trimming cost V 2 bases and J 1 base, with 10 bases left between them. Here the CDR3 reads CASSLATLSYEQYF. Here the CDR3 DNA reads TGTGCCAGCAGCTTAGCCACGTTGTCCTACGAGCAGTACTTC.

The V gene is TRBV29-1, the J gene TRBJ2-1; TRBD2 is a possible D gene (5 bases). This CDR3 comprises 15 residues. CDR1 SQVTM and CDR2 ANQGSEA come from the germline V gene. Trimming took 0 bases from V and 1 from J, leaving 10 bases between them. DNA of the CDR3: TGCAGCGTTGAAGATCGGGGAAGTTCCTACAATGAGCAGTTCTTC. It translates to CSVEDRGSSYNEQFF.

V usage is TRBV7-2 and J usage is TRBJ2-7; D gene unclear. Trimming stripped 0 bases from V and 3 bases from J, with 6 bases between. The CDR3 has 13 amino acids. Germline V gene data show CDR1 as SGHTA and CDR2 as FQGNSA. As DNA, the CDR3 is TGTGCCAGCAGCTTAGCCGAATACTACGAGCAGTACTTC. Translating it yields CASSLAEYYEQYF.